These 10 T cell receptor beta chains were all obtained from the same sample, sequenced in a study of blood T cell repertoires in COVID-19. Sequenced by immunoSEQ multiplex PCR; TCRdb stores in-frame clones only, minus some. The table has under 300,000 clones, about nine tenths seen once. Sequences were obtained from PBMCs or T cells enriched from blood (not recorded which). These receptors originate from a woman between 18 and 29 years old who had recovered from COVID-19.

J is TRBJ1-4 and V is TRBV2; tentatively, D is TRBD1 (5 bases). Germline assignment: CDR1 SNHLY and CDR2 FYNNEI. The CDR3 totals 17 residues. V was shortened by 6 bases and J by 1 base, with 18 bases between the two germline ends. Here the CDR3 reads CASSGPGRGLTNEKLFF. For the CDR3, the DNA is TGTGCCAGCAGCGGCCCGGGGAGGGGTTTAACTAATGAAAAACTGTTTTTT.

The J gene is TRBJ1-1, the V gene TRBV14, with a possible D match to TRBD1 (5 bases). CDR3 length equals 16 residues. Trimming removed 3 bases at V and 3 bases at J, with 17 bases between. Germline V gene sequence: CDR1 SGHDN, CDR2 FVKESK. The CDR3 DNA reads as TGTGCCAGCAGCCAGGACATCTTCTATCGCGACACTGAAGCTTTCTTT. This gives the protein CASSQDIFYRDTEAFF.

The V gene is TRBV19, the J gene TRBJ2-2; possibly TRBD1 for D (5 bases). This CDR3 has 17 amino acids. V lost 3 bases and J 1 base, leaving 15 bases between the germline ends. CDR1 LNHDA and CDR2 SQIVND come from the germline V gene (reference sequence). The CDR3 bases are TGTGCCAGTAGTATTCCTCGGACACCCAAGAACACCGGGGAGCTGTTTTTT. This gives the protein CASSIPRTPKNTGELFF.

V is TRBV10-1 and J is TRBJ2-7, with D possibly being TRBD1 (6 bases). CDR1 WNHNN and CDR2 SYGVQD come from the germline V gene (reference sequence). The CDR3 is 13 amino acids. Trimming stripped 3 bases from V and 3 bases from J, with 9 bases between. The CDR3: CASSDWGRYEQYF. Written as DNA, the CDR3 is TGCGCCAGCAGTGATTGGGGGCGCTACGAGCAGTACTTC.

The CDR3 loop reads CSVEDPVWNTEAFF. The CDR3 DNA reads as TGCAGCGTTGAAGATCCAGTCTGGAACACTGAAGCTTTCTTT. The chain uses TRBV29-1 and TRBJ1-1; D is unresolved. Trimming stripped 0 bases from V and 1 base from J, with 9 bases between. Germline CDR1 and CDR2: SQVTM and ANQGSEA. The CDR3 loop spans 14 amino acids. The full variable domain, completed using reference TRBV29-1 and TRBJ1-1, is SAVISQKPSRDICQRGTSLTIQCQVDSQVTMMFWYRQQPGQSLTLIATANQGSEATYESGFVIDKFPISRPNLTFSTLTVSNMSPEDSSIYLCSVEDPVWNTEAFFGQGTRLTVV.

The CDR3 DNA reads TGTGCCACCAGCGGATCGACTAGCGGGTCCGACGAGCAGTACTTC. As protein: CATSGSTSGSDEQYF. This chain joins TRBV15 and TRBJ2-7; 10 nucleotides align to TRBD2. Per germline, CDR1 LNHNV and CDR2 YYDKDF (reference sequence). V lost 5 bases to trimming and J lost 5 bases; unmatched junction nucleotides: 9. CDR3 length: 15 amino acids.

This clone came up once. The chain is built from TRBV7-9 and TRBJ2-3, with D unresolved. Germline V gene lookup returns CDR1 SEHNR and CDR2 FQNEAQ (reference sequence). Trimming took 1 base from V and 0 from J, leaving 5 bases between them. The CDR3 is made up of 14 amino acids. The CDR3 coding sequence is TGTGCCAGCAGCTTAGGGGCCAGCACAGATACGCAGTATTTT. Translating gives CASSLGASTDTQYF.

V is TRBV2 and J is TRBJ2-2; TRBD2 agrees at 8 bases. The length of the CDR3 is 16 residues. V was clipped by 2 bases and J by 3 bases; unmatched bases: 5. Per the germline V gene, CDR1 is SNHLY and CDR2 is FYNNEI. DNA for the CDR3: TGTGCCAGCAGTGAATCGGCGGGGGGTTACACCGGGGAGCTGTTTTTT. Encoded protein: CASSESAGGYTGELFF.

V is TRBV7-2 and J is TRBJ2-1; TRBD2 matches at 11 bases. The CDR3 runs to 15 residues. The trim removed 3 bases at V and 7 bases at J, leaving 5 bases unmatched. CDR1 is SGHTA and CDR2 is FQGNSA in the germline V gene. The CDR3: CASSFLAGGWNEQFF. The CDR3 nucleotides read TGTGCCAGCAGCTTTCTAGCGGGAGGATGGAATGAGCAGTTCTTC. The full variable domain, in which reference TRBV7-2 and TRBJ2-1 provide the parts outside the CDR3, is GAGVSQSPSNKVTEKGKDVELRCDPISGHTALYWYRQSLGQGLEFLIYFQGNSAPDKSGLPSDRFSAERTGGSVSTLTIQRTQQEDSAVYLCASSFLAGGWNEQFFGPGTRLTVL.

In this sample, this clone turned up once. CDR3 DNA sequence: TGTGCCACCAGTGACCGGACTAGCGGTCGCAATGAGCAGTTCTTC. Translating gives CATSDRTSGRNEQFF. This chain connects TRBV24-1 to TRBJ2-1; 10 bases fit TRBD2. The junction had 5 bases not matched to a gene; V was cut back by 4 bases and J by 6 bases. There are 15 residues in the CDR3. Germline V CDR1 and CDR2: KGHDR, SFDVKD.